The 6 T cell receptor beta chains below were found in one sample sequenced in a study of T-cell memory formation after mild COVID-19. TCRdb recomputed calls from the 5' RACE reads with MiXCR, one row per CDR3 protein. Here the sample spans 400,000 to 500,000 distinct CDR3 sequences, more than 20% being singletons. Sequencing input: PBMCs or a T cell subset sorted from them (not recorded which). These TCRs come from an adult woman who had mild COVID-19 (a few samples of this study predate the infection). Cell type and time point are not known.

V usage is TRBV2 and J usage is TRBJ2-5, with unresolved D. Trimming took 4 bases from V and 13 from J, leaving 13 bases between them. The CDR3 is 11 residues long. Germline assignment: CDR1 SNHLY and CDR2 FYNNEI. The CDR3 DNA reads TGTGCCAGCAGTGTAAGGGCAAGACGGTACTTC. Translated, it gives CASSVRARRYF. Variable domain in full (rest from reference TRBV2 and TRBJ2-5): EPEVTQTPSHQVTQMGQEVILRCVPISNHLYFYWYRQILGQKVEFLVSFYNNEISEKSEIFDDQFSVERPDGSNFTLKIRSTKLEDSAMYFCASSVRARRYFGPGTRLLVL.

This clonotype came up a few times. This chain uses TRBV5-1 with TRBJ2-2; D possibly matches TRBD1 or TRBD2 (6 bases each). This CDR3 spans 17 amino acids. The V gene lost 3 bases and the J gene lost 0 bases, with 15 bases spanning the gap. Germline lookup yields CDR1 SGHRS and CDR2 YFSETQ. CDR3: CASSSPNRGANTGELFF. CDR3 DNA: TGCGCCAGCAGCTCCCCCAATAGGGGGGCGAACACCGGGGAGCTGTTTTTT.

The chain joins TRBV19 to TRBJ2-7; D might be TRBD2 (5 bases). CDR3 length equals 15 residues. Germline loops: CDR1 LNHDA, CDR2 SQIVND (reference sequence). Deletions cut 3 bases from V and 0 bases from J, with 12 bases between. This CDR3 reads CASSIDQRNSYEQYF. DNA for the CDR3: TGTGCCAGTAGTATCGACCAGCGGAACTCCTACGAGCAGTACTTC.

The CDR3: CASSLATGGQETQYF. The CDR3 coding sequence is TGTGCCAGCAGCTTAGCGACAGGGGGCCAAGAGACCCAGTACTTC. The chain links TRBV7-9 to TRBJ2-5, with TRBD1 matching 9 bases. The CDR3 loop spans 15 amino acids. The J segment lost 1 base and the V segment lost 0 bases, leaving 0 bases of the junction unmatched. The V gene's germline CDR1 is SEHNR and CDR2 FQNEAQ (reference sequence).

The chain recombines TRBV7-9 with TRBJ1-1, with 8 bases lining up with TRBD1. This CDR3 is built from 18 residues. Germline V gene data show CDR1 as SEHNR and CDR2 as FQNEAQ (reference sequence). Unmatched junction bases numbered 10, after V lost 1 base and J lost 0 bases. The CDR3 DNA reads TGTGCCAGCAGCTTAGGATACGCTGAACAGGGGGTGAACACTGAAGCTTTCTTT. It specifies CASSLGYAEQGVNTEAFF.

This clonotype was detected a few times. The chain employs TRBV12-3 or TRBV12-4 and TRBJ1-4, with 11 nucleotides matching TRBD1. After removal of 6 bases from V and 5 bases from J, the junction contained 2 bases not matched to a gene. CDR3 size: 14 residues. CDR3 in amino acids: CASRGTGGNEKLFF. The CDR3 region has the DNA TGTGCCAGCAGGGGGACAGGGGGGAATGAAAAACTGTTTTTT.